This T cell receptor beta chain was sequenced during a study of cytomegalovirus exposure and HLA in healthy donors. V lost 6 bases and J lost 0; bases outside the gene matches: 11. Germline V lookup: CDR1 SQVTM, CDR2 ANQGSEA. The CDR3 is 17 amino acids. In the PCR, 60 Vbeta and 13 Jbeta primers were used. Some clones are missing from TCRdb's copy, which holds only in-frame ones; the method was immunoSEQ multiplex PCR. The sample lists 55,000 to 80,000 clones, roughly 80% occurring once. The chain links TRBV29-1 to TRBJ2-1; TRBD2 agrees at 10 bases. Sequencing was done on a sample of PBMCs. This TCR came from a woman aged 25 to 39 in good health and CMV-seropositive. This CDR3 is CSVARTSGQSSYNEQFF. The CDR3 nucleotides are TGCAGCGTGGCCCGGACTAGCGGTCAGAGCTCCTACAATGAGCAGTTCTTC.